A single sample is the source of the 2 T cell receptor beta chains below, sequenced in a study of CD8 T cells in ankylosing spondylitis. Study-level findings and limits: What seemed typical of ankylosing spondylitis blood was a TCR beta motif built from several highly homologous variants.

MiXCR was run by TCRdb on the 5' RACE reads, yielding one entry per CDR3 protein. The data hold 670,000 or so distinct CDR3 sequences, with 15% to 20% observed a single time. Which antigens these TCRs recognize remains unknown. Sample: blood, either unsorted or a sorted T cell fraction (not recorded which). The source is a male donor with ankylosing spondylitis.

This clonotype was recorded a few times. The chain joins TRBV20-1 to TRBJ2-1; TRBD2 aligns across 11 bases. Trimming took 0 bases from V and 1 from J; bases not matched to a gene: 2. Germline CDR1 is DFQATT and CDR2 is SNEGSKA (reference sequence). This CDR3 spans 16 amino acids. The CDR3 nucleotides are TGCAGTGCTAGAGATTTAGCGGGGGGGTCCTACAATGAGCAGTTCTTC. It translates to CSARDLAGGSYNEQFF.

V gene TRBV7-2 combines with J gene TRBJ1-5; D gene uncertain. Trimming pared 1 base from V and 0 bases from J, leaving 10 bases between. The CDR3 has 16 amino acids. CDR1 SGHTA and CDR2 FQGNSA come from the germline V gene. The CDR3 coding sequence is TGTGCCAGCAGCTTAGGGTCAGCTTATAGCAATCAGCCCCAGCATTTT. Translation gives CASSLGSAYSNQPQHF.